Presented here are 21 T cell receptor beta chains from one specimen sequenced in a study of brain T cells in children with intractable seizures. This table comes from immunoSEQ multiplex PCR, and its TCRdb copy is limited to in-frame clones, with some not included. The top ten clones hold 3.8% of a sample with about 120,000 clones, under 95% of them seen once. Here the sequenced sample was peripheral blood, taken at surgery. Source of these receptors: a boy under three years old with hemimegalencephaly and intractable seizures.

The V call is TRBV7-9, the J call TRBJ2-7; D gene ambiguous. Germline V CDR1 and CDR2: SEHNR, FQNEAQ (reference sequence). V shed 5 bases and J shed 4 bases, with 21 bases lying between them. The CDR3 sequence is 16 residues long. The chain's CDR3 is CASSPPVASTGYEQYF. The DNA of the CDR3 is TGTGCCAGCAGCCCCCCTGTTGCGTCTACCGGATACGAGCAGTACTTC.

The chain is built from TRBV9 and TRBJ2-1; 9 bases align to TRBD2. V was clipped by 3 bases and J by 8 bases; unmatched bases: 12. CDR1 is SGDLS, CDR2 YYNGEE, per germline. The CDR3 covers 16 residues. The DNA of the CDR3 is TGTGCCAGCAGCGGGCCCTGGGGCTTAGCGGGGGATGAGCAGTTCTTC. This sequence encodes CASSGPWGLAGDEQFF.

The chain has TRBV18 and TRBJ1-2, with 7 positions matching TRBD1. The CDR3 sequence is 15 residues long. V shed 6 bases and J 2 bases; nucleotides not matched to a gene: 9. CDR1 KGHSH and CDR2 LQKENI come from the germline V gene. The DNA of the CDR3 is TGTGCCAGCTCCCGACGACAGGGAGGGAACTATGGCTACACCTTC. This sequence encodes CASSRRQGGNYGYTF.

This clone showed up just a few times. The gene calls are TRBV3-1 (or the pseudogene TRBV3-2) and TRBJ1-6, with D unresolved. The CDR3 is 17 amino acids. Germline V gives CDR1 LGHDT, CDR2 YNNKEL (reference sequence). V shed 1 base and J shed 9 bases, with 19 bases lying between them. In nucleotides, the CDR3 is TGTGCCAGCAGCCAAGTCTCAGGATCCCTTATGGGTTCACCCCTCCACTTT. Translation gives CASSQVSGSLMGSPLHF.

The rearrangement links TRBV12-3 or TRBV12-4 to TRBJ2-1, with TRBD1 as a possible D gene (6 bases). Trimming removed 6 bases at V and 8 bases at J, with 11 bases between. The length of the CDR3 is 12 residues. The chain's CDR3 is CASSPQGYEQFF. In nucleotides, the CDR3 is TGTGCCAGCAGCCCACAGGGTTATGAGCAGTTCTTC.

The rearrangement links TRBV7-8 to TRBJ2-7, with no clear D. Germline CDR1 is SGHVS and CDR2 is FQNEAQ. The CDR3 totals 14 residues. Deletions cut 6 bases from V and 3 bases from J, with 15 bases between. This chain's CDR3 is CASSPSDWGYEQYF. The CDR3 DNA reads as TGTGCCAGCAGTCCCTCGGATTGGGGCTACGAGCAGTACTTC.

The rearrangement uses TRBV5-1 and TRBJ2-3; the D is unclear. V gave up 2 bases and J gave up 0 bases, with 13 bases separating them. The CDR3 covers 16 residues. CDR1 SGHRS and CDR2 YFSETQ come from the germline V gene. The CDR3 sequence is CASSFSPERSTDTQYF. Written as DNA, the CDR3 is TGCGCCAGCAGCTTTTCTCCGGAACGGAGCACAGATACGCAGTATTTT.

This chain links TRBV3-1 (or the pseudogene TRBV3-2) with TRBJ2-1, with 9 bases that match TRBD2. V dropped 4 bases and J dropped 4; count of bases not matched to a gene: 8. Looked up from germline, CDR1 is LGHDT and CDR2 is YNNKEL (reference sequence). There are 16 residues in the CDR3. CDR3 sequence reads: CASSRIASGIYNEQFF. The CDR3 DNA follows: TGTGCCAGCAGCCGGATCGCTAGCGGGATATACAATGAGCAGTTCTTC.

V is TRBV19 and J is TRBJ2-1, with TRBD2 matching 11 bases. This CDR3 is built from 17 residues. Germline V CDR1 and CDR2: LNHDA, SQIVND (reference sequence). V lost 5 bases to trimming and J lost 3 bases; unmatched junction nucleotides: 9. CDR3 nucleotide sequence: TGTGCCAGTAGTTTTCGACTAGCGGGATCCTACTACAATGAGCAGTTCTTC. This codes for CASSFRLAGSYYNEQFF.

This clone has just one count. This rearrangement joins TRBV5-6 to TRBJ2-2; the D gene could be TRBD1 or TRBD2 (5 bases each). The CDR3 loop spans 15 amino acids. The V end lost 4 bases, the J end lost 4 bases, and 14 bases lay between the germline ends. CDR1 and CDR2 (germline): SGHDT, YYEEEE. The chain's CDR3 is CASSPGTLSTGELFF. CDR3 bases: TGTGCCAGCAGCCCCGGGACCCTGAGCACCGGGGAGCTGTTTTTT.

The V and J genes are TRBV4-1 and TRBJ2-7, with D unresolved. Germline-derived CDR1 and CDR2 are MGHRA and YSYEKL. V was cut by 5 bases and J by 2 bases, with 10 bases left in between. This CDR3 spans 13 amino acids. Written as DNA, the CDR3 is TGCGCCAGCAGCTTCCTTTTCACCTACGAGCAGTACTTC. Translating it yields CASSFLFTYEQYF.

A note on this clone: Compared with germline, one end of the junction differs, possibly owing to a read error. This chain connects TRBV28 to TRBJ1-1; TRBD1 agrees at 9 bases. Germline CDR1 MDHEN, CDR2 SYDVKM. The CDR3 totals 14 residues. DNA for the CDR3: TGTGCCAGCAGTTTCTCTGTGGTCCCGGGGACAGGGTCCTTT. Translated: CASSFSVVPGTGSF.

This sequence joins TRBV27 and TRBJ2-3; D is unresolved. Germline lookup yields CDR1 MNHEY and CDR2 SMNVEV (reference sequence). The CDR3 length is 13 residues. The V end lost 4 bases, the J end lost 0 bases, and 5 bases lay between the germline ends. CDR3: CASSYLSTDTQYF. In nucleotides, the CDR3 is TGTGCCAGCAGTTATTTGAGCACAGATACGCAGTATTTT.

This chain links TRBV28 with TRBJ2-3, with D possibly matching TRBD2 (5 bases). Germline V gives CDR1 MDHEN, CDR2 SYDVKM. Trimming cost V 6 bases and J 2 bases, with 9 bases left between them. The CDR3 is 13 residues long. For the CDR3, the DNA is TGTGCCAGCAGACCGACTAACACAGATACGCAGTATTTT. Its protein product is CASRPTNTDTQYF. Full variable domain (remainder filled in from reference TRBV28 and TRBJ2-3): DVKVTQSSRYLVKRTGEKVFLECVQDMDHENMFWYRQDPGLGLRLIYFSYDVKMKEKGDIPEGYSVSREKKERFSLILESASTNQTSMYLCASRPTNTDTQYFGPGTRLTVL.

The chain is built from TRBV7-3 and TRBJ2-7; D call uncertain. The germline V gene encodes CDR1 SGHTA and CDR2 FQGTGA. The CDR3 has 14 residues. The V gene lost 5 bases and the J gene lost 5 bases, with 16 bases spanning the gap. The CDR3 DNA follows: TGTGCCAGCAGCCCCCCCGGTGCGCGAGACGAGCAGTACTTC. Its translation is CASSPPGARDEQYF.

This chain joins TRBV28 and TRBJ2-1; TRBD2 matches at 10 bases. CDR1 MDHEN and CDR2 SYDVKM come from the germline V gene. This CDR3 comprises 15 residues. V was pared by 5 bases and J by 7 bases, with 8 bases of the junction left unmatched. CDR3 residues: CASSPLAGGGNEQFF. The CDR3 bases are TGTGCCAGCAGTCCTTTAGCGGGAGGAGGAAATGAGCAGTTCTTC.

The chain joins TRBV7-6 to TRBJ2-5; D is ambiguous. Germline CDR1 SGHVS, CDR2 FNYEAQ. V gave up 1 base and J gave up 3 bases, with 9 bases separating them. The CDR3 consists of 14 residues. In DNA form, the CDR3 reads TGTGCCAGCAGCTTAGGCTTACAGAAAGAGACCCAGTACTTC. Protein sequence: CASSLGLQKETQYF.

This clone was counted once. CDR3 amino acids: CASSPAGRIEKLFF. The CDR3 bases are TGTGCCAGCAGCCCGGCTGGACGCATTGAAAAACTGTTTTTT. The V call is TRBV5-6, the J call TRBJ1-4; D not certain. The germline V gene encodes CDR1 SGHDT and CDR2 YYEEEE. The CDR3 spans 14 residues. Trimming pared 4 bases from V and 7 bases from J, leaving 14 bases between. Looking up the rest from reference TRBV5-6 and TRBJ1-4 gives the full variable domain: DAGVTQSPTHLIKTRGQQVTLRCSPKSGHDTVSWYQQALGQGPQFIFQYYEEEERQRGNFPDRFSGHQFPNYSSELNVNALLLGDSALYLCASSPAGRIEKLFFGSGTQLSVL.

The chain joins TRBV18 to TRBJ1-5; D is unresolved. This CDR3 is built from 14 residues. Trimming cost V 3 bases and J 0 bases, with 6 bases left between them. The germline CDR1 and CDR2 sequences are KGHSH and LQKENI. In nucleotides, the CDR3 is TGTGCCAGCTCACCGAGTTATAGCAATCAGCCCCAGCATTTT. Translation: CASSPSYSNQPQHF.

In DNA form, the CDR3 reads TGTGCCAGCAGTTACCGGGGAGGTCAGCCCCAGCATTTT. Its translation is CASSYRGGQPQHF. This chain joins TRBV6-5 and TRBJ1-5; no definite D call. Germline CDR1 is MNHEY and CDR2 is SVGAGI. V was shortened by 2 bases and J by 6 bases, with 8 bases between the two germline ends. The CDR3 is made up of 13 amino acids.

The chain joins TRBV6-6 to TRBJ2-3; D uncertain. Per germline, CDR1 MNHNY and CDR2 SVGAGI (reference sequence). Trimming cost V 4 bases and J 3 bases, with 8 bases left between them. The CDR3 length is 13 residues. The CDR3 DNA reads TGTGCCAGCAGTTCCTTATGGACAGATACGCAGTATTTT. Translating gives CASSSLWTDTQYF.